One sample yielded the 2 T cell receptor beta chains listed below, sequenced in a study of vaccination and CD4 T cells after COVID-19. An Oncomine TCR Beta short-read assay was used to sequence the DNA from cultured CD4+ T cells. TCRdb re-called the PCR reads through MiXCR, storing one row per CDR3 protein. The sample has about 12,000 distinct CDR3 sequences, about 61% seen once. Their cognate antigens are unknown. Treatment described: 10-day PBMC culture with coronavirus spike peptide pools or control peptides (ViraFEST assay). This sample comprised CD4+ T cells from blood, cultured in vitro, obtained before SARS-CoV-2 vaccination. The receptors come from a human donor who had recovered from COVID-19.

J is TRBJ2-5 and V is TRBV6-1; unclear D gene. V was pared by 6 bases and J by 1 base, with 12 bases between. This CDR3 has 14 residues. The germline gives CDR1 MNHNS, CDR2 SASEGT. CDR3 amino acids: CASSSQALQETQYF. CDR3 sequence (DNA): TGTGCCAGCAGCTCCCAAGCGCTCCAAGAGACCCAGTACTTC.

The chain couples TRBV7-9 to TRBJ2-5; 7 bases align to TRBD1. This CDR3 comprises 17 residues. Germline V lookup: CDR1 SEHNR, CDR2 FQNEAQ (reference sequence). The V and J ends lost 1 base and 7 bases, in that order; junction bases with no gene match: 15. In DNA, the CDR3 is TGTGCCAGCAGCTTAGGCACGACAGGGATCTACTCGGTGACCCAGTACTTC. Translation gives CASSLGTTGIYSVTQYF.